This passage covers 2 T cell receptor beta chains from one sample sequenced in a study of control samples from healthy donors and cancer patients. Sequencing used immunoSEQ multiplex PCR; TCRdb keeps in-frame clones, though not all of them. Of about 180,000 clones listed, around 90% were seen once; the top ten hold 1.3% to 1.5%. The sequencing input was blood. These receptors were obtained from a man younger than 45 in good health.

This clone was seen only once. This chain uses TRBV5-5 with TRBJ2-5, with 7 positions matching TRBD1. After removal of 5 bases from V and 2 bases from J, the junction contained 12 bases not matched to a gene. Germline assignment: CDR1 SGHKS and CDR2 YYEKEE (reference sequence). The CDR3 spans 16 residues. CDR3 nucleotide sequence: TGTGCCAGCAGGGCTACTCCGGGGACAGCTCAAGAGACCCAGTACTTC. Amino acids: CASRATPGTAQETQYF.

The rearrangement joins TRBV7-9 to TRBJ2-3, with 15 bases fitting TRBD2. Per germline, CDR1 SEHNR and CDR2 FQNEAQ (reference sequence). CDR3 size: 18 residues. With V trimmed by 6 bases and J by 0 bases, 7 bases remained unmatched. The CDR3 spells CASRAGTSGGRSTDTQYF. The CDR3 DNA sequence: TGTGCCAGCAGAGCCGGGACTAGCGGGGGGCGGAGCACAGATACGCAGTATTTT.